The TCR beta chain described here comes from a study of post-analysis software for immune sequencing data. General observations from the study: Analysis by F measure revealed that same-batch samples clustered strongly together. Normalized Chao1 diversity was significantly reduced in patients versus controls. TRBV5-6, TRBV5-1 and TRBV20-1 belonged to a set of roughly five TRBV segments that were more frequent in patients than controls.

Unique molecular identifiers had been added to the TCR beta cDNA libraries. There were 1 to 10 million T cells, and roughly 0.5 million cDNA molecules came from them. From the PCR reads, TCRdb called clonotypes with MiXCR, one entry per CDR3 protein. The table lists roughly 650,000 distinct CDR3 sequences, about 60% of them singletons. CDR1 is DFQATT, CDR2 SNEGSKA, per germline (reference sequence). Trimming shortened V by 3 bases and J by 0 bases, and 8 bases separated the two germline ends. The CDR3 is made up of 14 amino acids. A few counts support this clonotype. What it recognizes is unknown. The V gene is TRBV20-1, the J gene TRBJ2-2; D is possibly TRBD1 (5 bases). The sequenced sample consisted of blood. This receptor was obtained from a girl aged 2-15 years with multiple sclerosis. This CDR3 reads CSASVQANTGELFF. In nucleotides, the CDR3 is TGCAGTGCTAGCGTACAGGCGAACACCGGGGAGCTGTTTTTT.